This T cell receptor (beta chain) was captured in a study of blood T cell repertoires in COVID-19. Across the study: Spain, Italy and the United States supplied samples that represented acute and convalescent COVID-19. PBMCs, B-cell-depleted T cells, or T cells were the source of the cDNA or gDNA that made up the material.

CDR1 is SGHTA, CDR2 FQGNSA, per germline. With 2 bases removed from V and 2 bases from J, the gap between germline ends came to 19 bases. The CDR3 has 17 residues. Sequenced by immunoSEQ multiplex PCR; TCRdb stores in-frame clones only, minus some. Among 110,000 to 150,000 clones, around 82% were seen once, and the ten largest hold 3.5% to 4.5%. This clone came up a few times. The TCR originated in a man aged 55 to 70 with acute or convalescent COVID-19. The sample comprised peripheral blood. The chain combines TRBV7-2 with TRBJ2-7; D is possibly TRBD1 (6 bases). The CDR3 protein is CASSLPLTGRPAYEQYF. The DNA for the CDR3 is TGTGCCAGCAGCTTACCCCTGACAGGCCGACCAGCCTACGAGCAGTACTTC. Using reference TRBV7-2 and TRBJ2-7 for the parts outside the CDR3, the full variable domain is GAGVSQSPSNKVTEKGKDVELRCDPISGHTALYWYRQSLGQGLEFLIYFQGNSAPDKSGLPSDRFSAERTGGSVSTLTIQRTQQEDSAVYLCASSLPLTGRPAYEQYFGPGTRLTVT.